This T cell receptor beta chain is drawn from a study of blood T cells in healthy people across ages. Study-wide points: Aged donors had fewer naive CD4+ cells and lower diversity than long-lived donors.

Comment on this clonotype: Its target is unknown.

The use of a sample-barcoded 5' primer and a J-beta primer mix characterized a second PCR of about 6 to 12 cycles. TCRdb redid the calling of the 5' RACE reads with MiXCR, one entry per CDR3 protein. Found here are about 1,600,000 distinct CDR3 sequences, around 39% of them singletons; the top ten hold around 8%. CDR1 SGHRS and CDR2 YFSETQ come from the germline V gene. The CDR3 sequence is 18 residues long. The V and J ends lost 3 bases and 0 bases, in that order; junction bases with no gene match: 10. The sample consisted of blood. This clonotype originated in a woman aged 18-35 years in good health. This sequence joins TRBV5-1 and TRBJ1-1; 11 bases are a match to TRBD1. The CDR3, as DNA: TGCGCCAGCAGCTACCGGGACAGGGGGGTATCCATGAACACTGAAGCTTTCTTT. Translation gives CASSYRDRGVSMNTEAFF.